This is a list of T cell receptor beta chains from one sample in a study of blood T cell repertoires in COVID-19. Some clones are missing from TCRdb's copy, which holds only in-frame ones; the method was immunoSEQ multiplex PCR. The repertoire holds about 260,000 clones, less than 95% seen once, with around 2.8% in the top ten. Sequenced input: PBMCs or T cells enriched from blood (not recorded which). The origin of the receptors is a man aged 40-50 years who had been exposed to COVID-19. Each CDR3 is given with its conserved first and last residue. A D gene is named only where the DNA matches it firmly. Clone size is given for some rows only: seen once, a few or many times, or a class if the clone is expanded.

>.|TRBJ2-1|TRBD2|TRBV9
TGTGCCAGCAGCTCAAGCGGGAGCGCCTACAATGAGCAGTTCTTC
CASSSSGSAYNEQFF
>.|TRBJ2-6|.|TRBV6-1
TGTGCCAGCAGTGATCGGTTTCCTGGCTCTGGGGCCAACGTCCTGACTTTC
CASSDRFPGSGANVLTF
>.|TRBJ1-2|TRBD1|TRBV13
TGTGCCAGCAGCCCGTGGACAGGGGAGGGTTACTATGGCTACACCTTC
CASSPWTGEGYYGYTF
>.|TRBJ1-2|.|TRBV4-3
TGCGCCAGCAGCCAGTTACAGGGAAAGTATTATGGCTACACCTTC
CASSQLQGKYYGYTF
>.|TRBJ1-6|TRBD1|TRBV18
TGTGCCAGCTCACCGTCGATGGACAGGGGAGATTCACCCCTCCACTTT
CASSPSMDRGDSPLHF
>.|TRBJ2-7|TRBD2|TRBV5-4
TGTGCCAGCAGCTTGACCGGGACTAGCGGGTACGAGCAGTACTTC
CASSLTGTSGYEQYF
>.|TRBJ2-7|.|TRBV9
TGTGCCAGCAGCCTCCTTGCGGAGTCCTACGAGCAGTACTTC
CASSLLAESYEQYF
>.|TRBJ2-1|TRBD2|TRBV9
TGTGCCAGCAGCGTAGCAGGGAGCGGGGGAGGGATTTACAATGAGCAGTTCTTC
CASSVAGSGGGIYNEQFF
>.|TRBJ1-1|TRBD1|TRBV28
TGTGCCAGCAGTTTGGGAGGGACAGGCGGCAGGGCTTTCTTT
CASSLGGTGGRAFF
>.|TRBJ1-1|TRBD1|TRBV7-9
TGTGCCAGCAGCTTTTACGATTCAGGGGGCGCTTTCTTT
CASSFYDSGGAFF
>.|TRBJ2-5|.|TRBV11-2
TGTGCCAGCAGCATGGACACCTCAAGGGAGACCCAGTACTTC
CASSMDTSRETQYF
>.|TRBJ1-4|TRBD1|TRBV30
TGTGCCTGGGAAGATGACAGGGATGAAAAACTGTTTTTT
CAWEDDRDEKLFF
>.|TRBJ2-5|.|TRBV3-1/TRBV3-2
TGTGCCAGCAGCCAAGGATTGCGTCAAGAGACCCAGTACTTC
CASSQGLRQETQYF
>.|TRBJ2-7|TRBD1|TRBV27
TGTGCCAGTTCAACCGGGACAGGGGGCTGGAACGAGCAGTACTTC
CASSTGTGGWNEQYF
>.|TRBJ2-3|TRBD2|TRBV7-6
TGTGCCAGCAGCTTAGAAGCGGGAGTAATCACAGATACGCAGTATTTT
CASSLEAGVITDTQYF
>.|TRBJ1-6|.|TRBV11-1
TGTGCCAGCAGCCCCCCCGGGAATTCACCCCTCCACTTT
CASSPPGNSPLHF
>few|TRBJ1-1|.|TRBV29-1
TGCAGCGTGATACTTGGACAGACGAACACTGAAGCTTTCTTT
CSVILGQTNTEAFF
>.|TRBJ2-7|.|TRBV27
TGTGCCAGCAGTACCCCACTTGGGGGGATCTACGAGCAGTACTTC
CASSTPLGGIYEQYF
>.|TRBJ1-5|TRBD1|TRBV18
TGTGCCAGCTCGACAGGGGCAAGCAATCAGCCCCAGCATTTT
CASSTGASNQPQHF
>.|TRBJ1-5|TRBD1|TRBV7-2
TGTGCCAGCACACGAACAGGGGAAAGGACCCAGCATTTT
CASTRTGERTQHF
>.|TRBJ1-2|.|TRBV2
TGTGCCAGCAGTGAACCGGGGATGAGCTACACCTTC
CASSEPGMSYTF
>.|TRBJ2-1|.|TRBV6-4
TGTGCCAGCAGCAGCCGCCACTCCGGGAACCTCATGAAGGCGCAGTTCTTC
CASSSRHSGNLMKAQFF
>once|TRBJ2-3|.|TRBV7-9
TGTGCCAGCAGCCCCCCGAGCACAGATACGCAGTATTTT
CASSPPSTDTQYF
>.|TRBJ1-2|TRBD1|TRBV6-5
TGTGCCAGCAGTTACGCAGGGGGCAGTAAGGATGGCTACACCTTC
CASSYAGGSKDGYTF
>.|TRBJ1-1|.|TRBV7-2
TGTGCCAGCAGCTTCGGGGTTATGAACACTGAAGCTTTCTTT
CASSFGVMNTEAFF
>.|TRBJ2-7|.|TRBV14
TGTGCCAGCAGCCGCGCGGCGGGTAACTACGAGCAGTACTTC
CASSRAAGNYEQYF
>.|TRBJ2-1|TRBD1|TRBV5-4
TGTGCCAGCTCTGACAGGGGGAGTTACAATGAGCAGTTCTTC
CASSDRGSYNEQFF
>.|TRBJ2-3|TRBD2|TRBV10-3
TGTGCCATCACTAGCGGACTAGCTAGCACAGATACGCAGTATTTT
CAITSGLASTDTQYF
>.|TRBJ1-1|.|TRBV3-1/TRBV3-2
TGTGCCAGCAGCCAAGCAGGGGACACTGAAGCTTTCTTT
CASSQAGDTEAFF
>.|TRBJ2-5|.|TRBV7-9
TGTGCCAGCAGCTTCAGGGGTGGCCAAGAGACCCAGTACTTC
CASSFRGGQETQYF
>.|TRBJ2-2|TRBD1|TRBV2
TGTGCCAGCAGTGAAGACAGGGGAGCCGGGGAGCTGTTTTTT
CASSEDRGAGELFF
>.|TRBJ2-7|TRBD2|TRBV12-5
TGTGCTAGTGGTTTGGTACTTGGGCGGGAGGGACCCTACGAGCAGTACTTC
CASGLVLGREGPYEQYF
>.|TRBJ1-6|.|TRBV2
TGTGCCAGCACAAGCGGGGGGGTGGGGAATTCACCCCTCCACTTT
CASTSGGVGNSPLHF